These 3 T cell receptor beta chains share one sample of origin, sequenced in a study of CD8 T cells in Susac syndrome. Roughly 0.45 to 1 ug RNA was reverse transcribed with random hexamers. TCRdb reprocessed the immunoSEQ multiplex PCR reads with MiXCR, giving one entry per CDR3 protein. The table has some 260,000 distinct CDR3 sequences, around 84% seen once; the top ten hold approximately 0.11%. The sequenced material came from CD8+ T cells from PBMCs. The receptors originated from a human donor with multiple sclerosis.

V gene TRBV9 combines with J gene TRBJ1-2, with D possibly matching TRBD1 (6 bases). This CDR3 is 12 amino acids long. CDR1 and CDR2 from the germline V gene are SGDLS and YYNGEE. With 5 bases removed from V and 7 bases from J, the gap between germline ends came to 12 bases. CDR3 DNA sequence: TGTGCCAGCAGAGGGGGGATTTTTGGCTACACCTTC. Translated: CASRGGIFGYTF.

The chain uses TRBV12-5 and TRBJ2-1; D gene uncertain. Germline V gives CDR1 LGHNT, CDR2 FRNRAP. This CDR3 has 16 residues. Trimming removed 3 bases from V and 8 bases from J, with 20 bases in between. The CDR3 DNA is TGTGCTAGTGGTTTTTTAGGCGGCGTAAGTCAAGATGAGCAGTTCTTC. Amino acids: CASGFLGGVSQDEQFF.

The V and J genes are TRBV11-2 and TRBJ2-1; D perhaps matches TRBD1 (6 bases). Per the germline V gene, CDR1 is SGHAT and CDR2 is FQNNGV. The CDR3 has 22 amino acids. Trimming removed 2 bases at V and 9 bases at J, with 38 bases between. This CDR3 is CASSLSTAETHNTGMRATEQFF. The CDR3 DNA is TGTGCCAGCAGCTTATCAACGGCCGAGACCCACAACACAGGGATGCGAGCTACTGAGCAGTTCTTC.